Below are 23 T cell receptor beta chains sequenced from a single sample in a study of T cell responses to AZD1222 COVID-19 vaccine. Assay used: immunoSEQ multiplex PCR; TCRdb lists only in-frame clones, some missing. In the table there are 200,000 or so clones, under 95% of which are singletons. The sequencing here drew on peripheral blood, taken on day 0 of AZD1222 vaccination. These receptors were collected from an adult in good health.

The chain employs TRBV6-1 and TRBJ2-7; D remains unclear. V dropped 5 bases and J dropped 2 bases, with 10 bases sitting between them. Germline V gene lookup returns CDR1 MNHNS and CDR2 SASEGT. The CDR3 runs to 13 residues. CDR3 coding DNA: TGTGCCAGCAGTTCCACGACGGCCTACGAGCAGTACTTC. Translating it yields CASSSTTAYEQYF.

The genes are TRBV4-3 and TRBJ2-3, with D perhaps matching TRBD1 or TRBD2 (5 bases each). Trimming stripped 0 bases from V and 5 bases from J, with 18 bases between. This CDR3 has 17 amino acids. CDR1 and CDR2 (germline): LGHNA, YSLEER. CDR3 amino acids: CASSQDGAGTRGDTQYF. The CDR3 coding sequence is TGCGCCAGCAGCCAAGATGGGGCAGGAACCCGGGGAGATACGCAGTATTTT.

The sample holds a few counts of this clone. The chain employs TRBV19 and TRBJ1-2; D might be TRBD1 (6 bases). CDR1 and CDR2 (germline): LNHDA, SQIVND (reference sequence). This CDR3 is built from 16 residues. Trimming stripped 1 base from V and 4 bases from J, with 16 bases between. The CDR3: CASSIAEGGPIYGYTF. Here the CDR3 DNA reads TGTGCCAGTAGTATAGCGGAAGGGGGACCTATCTATGGCTACACCTTC.

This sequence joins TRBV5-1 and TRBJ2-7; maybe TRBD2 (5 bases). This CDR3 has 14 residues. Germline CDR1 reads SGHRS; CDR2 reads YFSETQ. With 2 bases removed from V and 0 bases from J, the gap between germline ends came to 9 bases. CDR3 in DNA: TGCGCCAGCAGCTTTGAGCGGAGCTCCTACGAGCAGTACTTC. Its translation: CASSFERSSYEQYF. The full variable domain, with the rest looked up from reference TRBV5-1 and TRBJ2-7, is KAGVTQTPRYLIKTRGQQVTLSCSPISGHRSVSWYQQTPGQGLQFLFEYFSETQRNKGNFPGRFSGRQFSNSRSEMNVSTLELGDSALYLCASSFERSSYEQYFGPGTRLTVT.

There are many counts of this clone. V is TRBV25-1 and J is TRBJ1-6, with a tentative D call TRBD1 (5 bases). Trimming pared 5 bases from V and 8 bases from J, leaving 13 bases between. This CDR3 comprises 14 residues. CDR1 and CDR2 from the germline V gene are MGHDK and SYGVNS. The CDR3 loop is CASSLGAGYSPLHF. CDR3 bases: TGTGCCAGCAGTCTTGGGGCAGGTTATTCACCCCTCCACTTT.

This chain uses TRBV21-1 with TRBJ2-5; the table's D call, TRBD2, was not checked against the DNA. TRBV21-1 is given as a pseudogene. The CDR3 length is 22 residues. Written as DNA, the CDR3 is TGTGCCAGCAGCTCGCATTTGGACGGGAGGGACGTCGGACCGGGGGGACAAGAGACCCAGTACTTC. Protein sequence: CASSSHLDGRDVGPGGQETQYF.

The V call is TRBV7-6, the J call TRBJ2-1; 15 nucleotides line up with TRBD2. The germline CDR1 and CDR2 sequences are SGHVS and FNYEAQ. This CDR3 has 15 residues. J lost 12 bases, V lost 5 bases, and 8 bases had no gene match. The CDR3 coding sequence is TGTGCCAGCAGCCTGGGGACTAGCGGGGGGCTAAGGCAGTTCTTC. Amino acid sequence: CASSLGTSGGLRQFF.

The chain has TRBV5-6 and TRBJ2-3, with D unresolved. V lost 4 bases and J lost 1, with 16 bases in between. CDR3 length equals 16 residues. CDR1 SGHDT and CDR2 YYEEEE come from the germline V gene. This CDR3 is CASSKDGSGGTDTQYF. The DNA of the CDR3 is TGTGCCAGCAGCAAGGACGGTAGTGGGGGCACAGATACGCAGTATTTT.

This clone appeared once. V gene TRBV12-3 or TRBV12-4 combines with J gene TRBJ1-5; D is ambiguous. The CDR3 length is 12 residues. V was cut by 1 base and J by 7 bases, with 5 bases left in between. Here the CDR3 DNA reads TGTGCCAGCAGTTTAGGTCCACAGCCCCAGCATTTT. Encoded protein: CASSLGPQPQHF.

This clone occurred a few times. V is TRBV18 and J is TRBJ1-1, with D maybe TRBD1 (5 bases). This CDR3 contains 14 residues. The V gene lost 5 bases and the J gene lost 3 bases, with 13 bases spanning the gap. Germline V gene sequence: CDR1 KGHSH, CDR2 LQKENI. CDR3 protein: CASSSQGRDTEAFF. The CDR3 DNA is TGTGCCAGCTCATCCCAGGGCAGGGACACTGAAGCTTTCTTT.

The CDR3 DNA reads TGTGCCAGTAGTAGAACAGGGGGCGGCACTGAAGCTTTCTTT. Amino acids: CASSRTGGGTEAFF. The chain combines TRBV19 with TRBJ1-1; 9 nucleotides line up with TRBD1. The CDR3 is 14 residues long. Germline V lookup: CDR1 LNHDA, CDR2 SQIVND (reference sequence). The V and J ends lost 4 bases and 4 bases, in that order; junction bases with no gene match: 4.

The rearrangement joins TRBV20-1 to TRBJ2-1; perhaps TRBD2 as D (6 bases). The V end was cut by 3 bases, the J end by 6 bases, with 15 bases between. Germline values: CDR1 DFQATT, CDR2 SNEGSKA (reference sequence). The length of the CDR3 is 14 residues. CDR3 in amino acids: CSASRGTTANEQFF. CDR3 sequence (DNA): TGCAGTGCTAGTCGCGGGACGACCGCCAATGAGCAGTTCTTC.

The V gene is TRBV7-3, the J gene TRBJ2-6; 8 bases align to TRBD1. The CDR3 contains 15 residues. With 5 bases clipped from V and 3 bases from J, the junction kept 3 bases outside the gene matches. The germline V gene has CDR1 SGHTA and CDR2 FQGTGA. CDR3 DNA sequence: TGTGCCAGCAGCGACACAGGGGGTGGGGCCAACGTCCTGACTTTC. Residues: CASSDTGGGANVLTF.

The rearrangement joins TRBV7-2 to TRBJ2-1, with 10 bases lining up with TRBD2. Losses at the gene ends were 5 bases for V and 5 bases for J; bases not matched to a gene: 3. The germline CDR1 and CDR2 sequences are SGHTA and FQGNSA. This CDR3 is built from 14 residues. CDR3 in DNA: TGTGCCAGCAGCCGGGGACTAGCGAACAATGAGCAGTTCTTC. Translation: CASSRGLANNEQFF.

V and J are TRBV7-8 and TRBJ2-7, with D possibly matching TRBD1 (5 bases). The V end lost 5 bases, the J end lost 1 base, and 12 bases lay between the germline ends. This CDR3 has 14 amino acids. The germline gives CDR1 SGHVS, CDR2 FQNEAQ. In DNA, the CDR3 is TGTGCCAGCAGCCCCCAAACAGGTTCCTACGAGCAGTACTTC. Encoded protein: CASSPQTGSYEQYF. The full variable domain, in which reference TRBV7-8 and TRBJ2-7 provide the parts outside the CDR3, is GAGVSQSPRYKVAKRGQDVALRCDPISGHVSLFWYQQALGQGPEFLTYFQNEAQLDKSGLPSDRFFAERPEGSVSTLKIQRTQQEDSAVYLCASSPQTGSYEQYFGPGTRLTVT.

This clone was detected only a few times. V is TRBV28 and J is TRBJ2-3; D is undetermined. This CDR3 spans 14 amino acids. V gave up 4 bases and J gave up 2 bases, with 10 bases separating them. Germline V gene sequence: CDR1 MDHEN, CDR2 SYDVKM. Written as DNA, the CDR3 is TGTGCCAGCAGTTATGCGGATTACACAGATACGCAGTATTTT. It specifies CASSYADYTDTQYF.

The chain's CDR3 is CASSSILGGGYTF. CDR3 coding DNA: TGTGCCAGCAGTTCCATCCTCGGCGGAGGCTACACCTTC. This chain uses TRBV28 with TRBJ1-2, with unresolved D. Germline V lookup: CDR1 MDHEN, CDR2 SYDVKM. Trimming removed 4 bases from V and 8 bases from J, with 14 bases in between. There are 13 residues in the CDR3.

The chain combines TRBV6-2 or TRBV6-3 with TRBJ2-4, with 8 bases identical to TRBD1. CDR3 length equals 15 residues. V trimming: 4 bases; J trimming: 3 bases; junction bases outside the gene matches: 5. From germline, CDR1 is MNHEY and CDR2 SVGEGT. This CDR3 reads CASSSGQGDKNIQYF. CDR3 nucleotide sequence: TGTGCCAGCAGTTCAGGACAGGGTGACAAAAACATTCAGTACTTC.

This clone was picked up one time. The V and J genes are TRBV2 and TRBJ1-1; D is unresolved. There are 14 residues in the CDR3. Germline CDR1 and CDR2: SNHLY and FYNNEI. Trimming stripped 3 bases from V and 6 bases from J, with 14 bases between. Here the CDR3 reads CASSEEGISAEAFF. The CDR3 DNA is TGTGCCAGCAGTGAGGAAGGGATCAGCGCTGAAGCTTTCTTT.

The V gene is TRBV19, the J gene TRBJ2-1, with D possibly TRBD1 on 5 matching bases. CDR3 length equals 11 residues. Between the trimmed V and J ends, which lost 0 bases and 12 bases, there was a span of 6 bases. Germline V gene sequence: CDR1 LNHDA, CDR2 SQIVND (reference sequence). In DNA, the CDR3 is TGTGCCAGTAGTATAGACAGGGCGCAGTTCTTC. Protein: CASSIDRAQFF. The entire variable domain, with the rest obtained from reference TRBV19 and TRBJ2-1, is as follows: DGGITQSPKYLFRKEGQNVTLSCEQNLNHDAMYWYRQDPGQGLRLIYYSQIVNDFQKGDIAEGYSVSREKKESFPLTVTSAQKNPTAFYLCASSIDRAQFFGPGTRLTVL.

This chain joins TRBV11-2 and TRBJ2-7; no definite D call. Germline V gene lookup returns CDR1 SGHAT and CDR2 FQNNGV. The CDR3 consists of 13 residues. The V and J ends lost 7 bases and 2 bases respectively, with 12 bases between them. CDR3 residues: CASTVAGTYEQYF. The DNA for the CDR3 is TGTGCCAGCACGGTAGCTGGGACCTACGAGCAGTACTTC.

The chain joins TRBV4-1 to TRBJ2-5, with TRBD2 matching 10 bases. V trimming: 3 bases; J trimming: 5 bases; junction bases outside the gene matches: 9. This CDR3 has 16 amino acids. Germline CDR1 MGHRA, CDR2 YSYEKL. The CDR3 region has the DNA TGCGCCAGCAGCCACGGGACTAGCGCCCCATGGGAGACCCAGTACTTC. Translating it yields CASSHGTSAPWETQYF.

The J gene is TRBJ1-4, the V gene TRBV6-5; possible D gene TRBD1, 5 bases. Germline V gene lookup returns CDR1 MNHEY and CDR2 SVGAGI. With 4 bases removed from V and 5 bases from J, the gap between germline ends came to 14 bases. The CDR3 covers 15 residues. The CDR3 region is CASSLYRSTNEKLFF. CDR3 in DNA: TGTGCCAGCAGTTTATACAGGTCGACAAATGAAAAACTGTTTTTT.